The text below deals with one T cell receptor (beta chain). Its target is unknown. Treatment reported: 19 received Ad26.COV2.S at low or high dose, single or two shots; about 5 received placebo; per-sample allocation not given. Collection of samples fell on day 63 after the first vaccine or placebo injection. The sample came from a Boston adult aged 18-55 years. The data were obtained in a study of Ad26.COV2.S vaccination and SARS-CoV-2 variants. Study-wide results and caveats: Participants in the vaccine arm had higher spike-specific TCR breadth; placebo recipients had lower.

V was cut by 11 bases and J by 4 bases, with 18 bases left in between. Germline V lookup: CDR1 MNHEY, CDR2 SVGAGI. The CDR3 loop spans 14 amino acids. TCRdb keeps only in-frame clones here, not all; method: immunoSEQ multiplex PCR. Of approximately 300,000 clones in the sample, 85% are singletons; the top ten hold 2.1%. The sequencing used peripheral blood, collected in a trial of Ad26.COV2.S vaccine versus placebo. The sequence was obtained from a person between 18 and 65 years old who received the Ad26.COV2.S COVID-19 vaccine or a placebo. This chain uses TRBV6-5 with TRBJ1-3; TRBD1 might be the D (5 bases). The CDR3 nucleotides read TGTGCCGCCTACACTCAGGGACTAGGAAACACCATATATTTT. It translates to CAAYTQGLGNTIYF.